The text below deals with one T cell receptor (beta chain). Its antigen has not been determined. Base qualities were left out, and no much larger clone turns up one base away. These data belong to a study of blood T cells in healthy people across ages (dated by TCRdb to between 2015 and 2016). At the level of the whole study: In model experiments, template switching captured roughly one uniquely barcoded TCR beta cDNA molecule for every two T cells. Age-related changes in TCR beta repertoire diversity were measured in the study by deep sequencing normalized with unique cDNA molecular identifiers. Four age groups were formed from the donors: young (average 16 years), middle-aged (approximately 41), aged (around 68) and long-lived (82). Donors of different ages were randomly distributed across sequencing lanes to avoid experimental bias. Two additional independent replicas of 1 million unique cDNA reads from the same blood draw were analyzed for two donors (one aged 18 to 30 and one aged 80 or older).

The donors were roughly 39 Caucasian individuals from Russia, aged roughly 6 to 90 years, who were systemically healthy. Each donor gave ten milliliters of peripheral blood, drawn into EDTA-treated Vacutainer tubes. Ficoll-Paque density-gradient centrifugation was used to isolate PBMCs, with at least 6 million per sample. Trizol reagent was used to extract total RNA from PBMCs, with at least 6 micrograms per sample. Naive CD45RAhigh/CD27high T cell percentages were measured by flow cytometry on a PBMC aliquot from every donor. The library was generated by 5' RACE. The instrument given in TCRdb is Illumina HiSeq 2500. The second PCR ran for about 7 to 11 cycles and used a J-beta primer mix along with a sample-barcoded 5' primer. A template-switch 5' adaptor carrying 12 random nucleotides introduced a unique molecular identifier onto each TCR beta cDNA molecule. Each sample yielded at least 2.5 million CDR3-containing paired-end reads. First-strand cDNA was synthesized from all RNA with the Mint cDNA synthesis kit, primed by a TRBC-specific oligonucleotide. All cDNA was treated with uracil-DNA glycosylase and then went through a first 18-cycle PCR with the universal primers M1SS and BC2_uni_R. Per the original workflow: Normalization of each sample was performed by random selection of 1 million high-quality reads, each carrying a distinct molecular identifier. Instead of being binned into consensus sequences, reads that shared molecular identifiers were thrown out. MiTCR, set to a Q25 quality threshold and the strictest error-elimination algorithm, was used for CDR3 identification, clonotype clustering and error correction. Lower-bound total TCR beta diversity was estimated with a nonparametric unseen species model using Euler transformation. TCRdb trimmed public reads at Q25 via fastp, called clones via MiXCR and kept in-frame beta chains. All rows with the same CDR3 protein become a single entry with the most common DNA and genes. These V and J calls rely on TCRdb rather than the paper's analysis. The sample table contains approximately 880,000 distinct CDR3 sequences; only one count was recorded for under 50% of them. Roughly 13% of the sample rests with the top ten.

General findings and caveats noted by the study authors: Estimates of total diversity from one million sequenced T cells were regarded as lower bounds and underestimates. Observed TCR beta diversity per million T cells fell roughly linearly with age, and a significant reduction was already apparent by age roughly 40. Conclusive comparison of naive and antigen-experienced compartments was prevented by the profiling of bulk unsorted PBMCs. Because donor CMV infection status was unknown, age-related changes in expanded clonotypes were potentially confounded. Compared with the aged group, the long-lived group had more naive CD4+ T cells, fewer expanded clones and increased TCR diversity, a pattern suggesting age selection. There was a strong correlation between observed TCR beta diversity and the percentage of naive T cells measured by flow cytometry.

The receptor comes from a man in his thirties or forties in good health. The sequencing sample was made of blood.

The CDR3 sequence is CSASPTSAGQTYEQYF. Here is the DNA: TGCAGTGCTAGCCCTACTTCGGCCGGACAAACCTACGAGCAGTACTTC. The chain links TRBV20-1 with TRBJ2-7; 5 matching bases give a weak D call of TRBD1. CDR1 and CDR2 were assigned from the germline V gene (reference sequence) as DFQATT and SNEGSKA. V and J lose 3 bases and 2 bases, and a span of 20 bases separates them. The CDR3, cysteine through phenylalanine, is 16 amino acids long. Only CDR3 DNA is held: 48 bases, read in frame from base 1.